This TCR beta chain was retrieved from a study of T-cell reconstitution after alpha-beta-depleted transplantation in children. Findings and limits, study-wide: Several hundred expanded graft clones reportedly were the source of alpha-beta T cells about two months after transplant.

During its preparation, the TCRbeta library received unique molecular identifiers. TCRdb analysed the PCR reads with MiXCR anew, one entry per CDR3 protein. Of hundreds of thousands of distinct CDR3 sequences in the sample, about 23% were seen once. This clonotype was observed a handful of times. Its antigen is currently unknown. The V segment lost 0 bases and the J segment 1 base; nucleotides outside the gene matches: 4. Germline V CDR1 and CDR2: DFQATT, SNEGSKA (reference sequence). The length of the CDR3 is 15 residues. The chain uses TRBV20-1 and TRBJ2-5, with TRBD2 matching over 8 bases. The clonotype was recovered from a boy in the first two years of life who had a stem cell transplant for acute myeloid leukemia, so the T cells may come from the graft donor. Source: PBMCs, mostly from graft donor cells, taken 360 days after TCRalphabeta/CD19-depleted stem cell transplant. CDR3: CSARESGGPQETQYF. The CDR3 DNA sequence: TGCAGTGCTAGAGAGAGCGGGGGCCCCCAAGAGACCCAGTACTTC.